This T cell receptor (beta chain) was obtained from a study of blood T cells in healthy people across ages. In the study overall: With template switching, about one barcoded beta molecule was captured per two T cells.

The second PCR ran about 6 to 12 cycles with a sample-barcoded 5' primer and J-beta primers. TCRdb re-derived calls from the 5' RACE reads in MiXCR, one entry per CDR3 protein. The sample comprises roughly 730,000 distinct CDR3 sequences, 56% of which are singletons, and around 24% rests with the top ten. CDR1 is DFQATT and CDR2 is SNEGSKA in the germline V gene (reference sequence). The CDR3 length is 13 residues. Trimming took off 3 bases at V and 1 base at J, with 10 bases between the two ends. The receptor's source is a man aged 40-49 years in good health. The sample was blood. This chain connects TRBV20-1 to TRBJ2-7; D remains ambiguous. CDR3 sequence (DNA): TGCAGTGCTAGGAAGTCCCCTTCCTACGAGCAGTACTTC. Translation: CSARKSPSYEQYF.